What follows are 5 T cell receptor beta chains derived from one specimen sequenced in a study of blood T cell repertoires in COVID-19. Data came from immunoSEQ multiplex PCR; TCRdb stores just in-frame clones and leaves some out. The sample has about 73,000 clones, approximately 83% seen once. Sequencing used peripheral blood. These receptor sequences come from an elderly man with active or convalescent COVID-19.

This chain connects TRBV6-2 or TRBV6-3 to TRBJ2-7; D is unresolved. There are 14 residues in the CDR3. In germline, CDR1 is MNHEY, CDR2 SVGEGT. Trimming removed 2 bases from V and 1 base from J, with 9 bases in between. The CDR3 coding sequence is TGTGCCAGCAGTTACAGACATACATCCTACGAGCAGTACTTC. It encodes CASSYRHTSYEQYF.

This clone was seen a few times. The chain is built from TRBV7-8 and TRBJ1-2, with TRBD1 matching over 9 bases. The CDR3 runs 16 residues. Trimming removed 3 bases from V and 2 bases from J; junction bases left unmatched: 7. CDR1 and CDR2 from the germline V gene are SGHVS and FQNEAQ. In DNA, the CDR3 is TGTGCCAGCAGCTTTACCTCCGGGACAGGGAACTATGGCTACACCTTC. As protein: CASSFTSGTGNYGYTF.

The V and J genes are TRBV19 and TRBJ2-5; no clear D. Deletions cut 2 bases from V and 5 bases from J, with 6 bases between. This CDR3 has 12 amino acids. Germline V lookup: CDR1 LNHDA, CDR2 SQIVND (reference sequence). The CDR3 DNA reads TGTGCCAGTAGTATACTAGGCGAGACCCAGTACTTC. Translating gives CASSILGETQYF.

V and J are TRBV5-1 and TRBJ2-6, with 9 bases matching TRBD1. Trimming at V came to 0 bases and at J to 4 bases, leaving 5 bases not matched to a gene. CDR3 length equals 17 residues. Germline loops: CDR1 SGHRS, CDR2 YFSETQ. The CDR3 nucleotides read TGCGCCAGCAGCTTGGCCGGACAGGGGATAGGGGCCAACGTCCTGACTTTC. Amino acids: CASSLAGQGIGANVLTF. Drawing the rest from reference TRBV5-1 and TRBJ2-6, the complete variable domain is KAGVTQTPRYLIKTRGQQVTLSCSPISGHRSVSWYQQTPGQGLQFLFEYFSETQRNKGNFPGRFSGRQFSNSRSEMNVSTLELGDSALYLCASSLAGQGIGANVLTFGAGSRLTVL.

The chain links TRBV7-2 to TRBJ2-5; TRBD2 matches at 11 bases. The germline CDR1 and CDR2 sequences are SGHTA and FQGNSA. The CDR3 consists of 17 residues. Trimming took 5 bases from V and 1 from J; bases not matched to a gene: 9. The CDR3 loop is CASSPRFSGRAQETQYF. In nucleotides, the CDR3 is TGTGCCAGCAGCCCTCGGTTTAGCGGGAGGGCCCAAGAGACCCAGTACTTC.